This note documents a single T cell receptor beta chain sequence. This sample is drawn from a study of blood T cell repertoires in COVID-19. Overall study: PBMCs, B-cell-depleted T cells, or T cells were the source of the cDNA or gDNA that made up the material.

Using immunoSEQ multiplex PCR, the repertoire was profiled, and TCRdb retains in-frame clones only, with some absent. The repertoire holds approximately 140,000 clones, about 76% seen once, with around 13% in the top ten. CDR1 is SEHNR and CDR2 is FQNEAQ in the germline V gene (reference sequence). The CDR3 is made up of 15 amino acids. V gave up 5 bases and J gave up 0 bases, with 12 bases separating them. The chain couples TRBV7-9 to TRBJ2-3, with TRBD2 as a possible D gene (5 bases). The sequenced sample was peripheral blood. This receptor was identified in a man of 80 years or more with acute or convalescent COVID-19. CDR3 in amino acids: CASSPRAASTDTQYF. DNA for the CDR3: TGTGCCAGCAGCCCGCGGGCGGCCAGCACAGATACGCAGTATTTT.